The rows below give T cell receptor beta chains drawn from one sample of a study of T cells in localized non-small cell lung cancer. Profiled with immunoSEQ multiplex PCR; TCRdb holds only in-frame clones, not every one. The sample consists of 70,000 or so clones, about 88% of them appearing once. The starting material was peripheral blood, obtained before any cancer treatment. The receptors were sampled from a female donor older than 55 with stage I lung adenocarcinoma. Both conserved end residues are part of each CDR3. Size tells how often a clone was seen (once, few, many) or the class of an expanded clone, and some rows leave it out.

size | J | V | CDR3
NA | TRBJ1-4 | TRBV2 | CASSPDRGNEKLFF
NA | TRBJ1-2 | TRBV14 | CASSPRDSLSGYTF
NA | TRBJ2-7 | TRBV27 | CASSPRLVRHEQYF
NA | TRBJ1-5 | TRBV5-4 | CASSLDGSGQPQHF
NA | TRBJ1-4 | TRBV6-1 | CASIDPTGQKNEKLFF
NA | TRBJ1-2 | TRBV2 | CASSTGFLYGYTF
NA | TRBJ2-7 | TRBV2 | CASIEGIRTSGKGEQYF
NA | TRBJ1-5 | TRBV28 | CATGETNQPQHF
NA | TRBJ1-2 | TRBV4-1 | CASSQETGRFYGYTF
NA | TRBJ1-1 | TRBV7-9 | CASSLGGGTNEAFF
NA | TRBJ2-3 | TRBV5-6 | CASSITTSTTDTQYF
NA | TRBJ2-2 | TRBV4-1 | CASSQIPRDRVSTGELFF
NA | TRBJ1-2 | TRBV7-8 | CASSLQIPIQGRADGYTF
NA | TRBJ1-3 | TRBV5-6 | CASSLSGFGGNTIYF
few | TRBJ2-5 | TRBV28 | CASDRGGAGGLKTQYF
NA | TRBJ2-5 | TRBV2 | CASGWRKETQYF
NA | TRBJ2-5 | TRBV18 | CASSPRGETQYF
NA | TRBJ2-7 | TRBV7-9 | CASSFSGGADEQYF
NA | TRBJ2-4 | TRBV11-2 | CASSPRLREGGIQYF
NA | TRBJ1-5 | TRBV5-5 | CASSQHGEGNQPQHF
NA | TRBJ2-5 | TRBV15 | CATSRDRERRETQYF
once | TRBJ1-1 | TRBV18 | CASSPSNREGGTEAFF
few | TRBJ1-1 | TRBV10-3 | CAISESGGDAEAFF
NA | TRBJ2-7 | TRBV18 | CASSPILAGGLYEQYF
NA | TRBJ2-7 | TRBV2 | CASSEGDTYYEQYF
NA | TRBJ2-1 | TRBV2 | CASSRTSGENEQFF
NA | TRBJ1-3 | TRBV18 | CASSPTGTGSGNTIYF
NA | TRBJ1-2 | TRBV6-6 | CASSPRTGVNYGYTF
NA | TRBJ1-1 | TRBV19 | CASTSQGGTEAFF
once | TRBJ1-5 | TRBV5-8 | CASSRTGGSNQPQHF
few | TRBJ2-7 | TRBV5-4 | CASSSGGLAQRGEQYF
NA | TRBJ2-7 | TRBV9 | CASSVDTSRSYEQYF
NA | TRBJ2-1 | TRBV15 | CATSRDLVENEQFF
NA | TRBJ2-7 | TRBV6-6 | CASSFEGEYEQYF
few | TRBJ1-1 | TRBV27 | CASSLGTEAFF
NA | TRBJ1-1 | TRBV7-2 | CASSLRRTGSVTEAFF
NA | TRBJ2-7 | TRBV9 | CASSVSGTVAAFDEQYF
NA | TRBJ1-4 | TRBV29-1 | CSVEDLDEKLFF
NA | TRBJ2-3 | TRBV6-5 | CAVTAVDTQYF
NA | TRBJ1-1 | TRBV5-1 | CASSLLLQGLGRRAFF